Listed here are 2 T cell receptor beta chains from one sample, sequenced in a study of response to subunit inactivated influenza vaccine. From the RT-PCR reads, TCRdb called clonotypes with MiXCR, one entry per CDR3 protein. The table includes over 800,000 distinct CDR3 sequences, 21% detected once. Sequenced material: PBMCs from blood, taken more than 4 days after vaccination. These TCRs come from a man aged 50 to 59 who received an inactivated influenza vaccine.

As to this clonotype: An end of the junction differs from the germline gene, which may be a read error. The CDR3 protein is CVSSLGPAADTQYF. DNA of the CDR3: TGTGTCAGCAGCCTCGGACCTGCGGCAGATACGCAGTATTTT. The chain links TRBV7-3 to TRBJ2-3; D unresolved. CDR3 size: 14 residues. Germline values: CDR1 SGHTA, CDR2 FQGTGA.

This chain uses TRBV9 with TRBJ2-5, with 7 bases lining up with TRBD2. Germline trimming cut 0 bases from V and 3 bases from J; bases unmatched to any gene: 5. CDR3 length: 15 residues. CDR1 is SGDLS, CDR2 YYNGEE, per germline. For the CDR3, the DNA is TGTGCCAGCAGCGTAGGTGGGGCGGGGGAAGAGACCCAGTACTTC. Protein sequence: CASSVGGAGEETQYF.